Given below is one T cell receptor beta chain in context. Its cognate antigen is unknown. The source of the sample is a study of T cell repertoires in cytomegalovirus infection. Study-wide background: A matching HLA type, together with CMV infection, was signaled by public TCR beta signatures.

Study outcomes and limitations: Carriage of CMV together with the relevant HLA was identifiable through cumulative public TCR beta family frequency. Predominance within the ex vivo response was attributable to HLA-C-restricted CMV-specific TCR beta clonotypes.

The junction had 6 bases not matched to a gene; V was cut back by 3 bases and J by 4 bases. Per germline, CDR1 DFQATT and CDR2 SNEGSKA (reference sequence). CDR3 length equals 14 residues. TCRdb fed the reads into MiXCR, producing one record per CDR3 protein. The data hold roughly 720,000 distinct CDR3 sequences, with 35% to 45% observed a single time. The chain couples TRBV20-1 to TRBJ2-3; 8 nucleotides align to TRBD2. The clonotype comes from a human donor in good health (CMV status not recorded). Some clones in this sample may be carry-over from other donors' samples. The specimen sequenced was PBMCs. DNA for the CDR3: TGCAGTGCTAGTGGAAGCGGGAGATCAGATACGCAGTATTTT. Translation gives CSASGSGRSDTQYF.